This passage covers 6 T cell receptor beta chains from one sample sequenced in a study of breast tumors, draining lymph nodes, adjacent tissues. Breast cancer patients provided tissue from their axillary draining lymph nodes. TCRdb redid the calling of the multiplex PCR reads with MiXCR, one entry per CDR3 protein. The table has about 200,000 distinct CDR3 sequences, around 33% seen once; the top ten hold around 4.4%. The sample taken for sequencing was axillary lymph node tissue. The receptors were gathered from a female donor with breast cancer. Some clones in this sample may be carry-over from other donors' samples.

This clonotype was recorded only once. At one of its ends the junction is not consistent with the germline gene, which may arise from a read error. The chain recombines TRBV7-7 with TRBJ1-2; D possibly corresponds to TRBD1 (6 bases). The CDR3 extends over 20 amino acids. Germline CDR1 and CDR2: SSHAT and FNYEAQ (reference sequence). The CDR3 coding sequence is TGTGCTAGCAGCCCCCTAGCGGGGGGGCCTCCCGGGACCTACGGCTATGGCTACACCTTC. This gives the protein CASSPLAGGPPGTYGYGYTF.

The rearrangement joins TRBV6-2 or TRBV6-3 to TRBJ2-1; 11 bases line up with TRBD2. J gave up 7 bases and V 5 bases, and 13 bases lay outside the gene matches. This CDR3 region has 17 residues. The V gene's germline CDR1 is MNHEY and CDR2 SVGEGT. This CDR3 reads CASSKYDLAGGPNEQFF. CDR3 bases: TGTGCCAGCAGTAAATACGACCTAGCGGGAGGCCCGAATGAGCAGTTCTTC.

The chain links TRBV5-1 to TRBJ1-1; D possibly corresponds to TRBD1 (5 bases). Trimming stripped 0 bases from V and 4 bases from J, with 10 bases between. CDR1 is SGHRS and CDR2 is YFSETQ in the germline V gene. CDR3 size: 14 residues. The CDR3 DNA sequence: TGCGCCAGCAGCTTGGTTGGGGGGGTCACTGAAGCTTTCTTT. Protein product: CASSLVGGVTEAFF. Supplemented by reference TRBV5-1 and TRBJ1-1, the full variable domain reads KAGVTQTPRYLIKTRGQQVTLSCSPISGHRSVSWYQQTPGQGLQFLFEYFSETQRNKGNFPGRFSGRQFSNSRSEMNVSTLELGDSALYLCASSLVGGVTEAFFGQGTRLTVV.

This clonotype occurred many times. In DNA form, the CDR3 reads TGTGCCAGCAGCGTTGGGACTAGCGGGAGGAATGAGCAGTTCTTC. Its protein product is CASSVGTSGRNEQFF. V and J are TRBV9 and TRBJ2-1; 15 bases match TRBD2. CDR3 length equals 15 residues. V gave up 2 bases and J gave up 7 bases; unmatched junction bases: 1. The V gene's germline CDR1 is SGDLS and CDR2 YYNGEE.

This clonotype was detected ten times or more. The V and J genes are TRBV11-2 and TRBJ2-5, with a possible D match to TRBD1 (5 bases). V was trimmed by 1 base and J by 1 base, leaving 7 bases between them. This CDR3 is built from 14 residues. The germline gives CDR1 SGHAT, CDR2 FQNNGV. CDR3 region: CASSLGRVQETQYF. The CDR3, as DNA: TGTGCCAGCAGCTTAGGCAGGGTCCAAGAGACCCAGTACTTC.

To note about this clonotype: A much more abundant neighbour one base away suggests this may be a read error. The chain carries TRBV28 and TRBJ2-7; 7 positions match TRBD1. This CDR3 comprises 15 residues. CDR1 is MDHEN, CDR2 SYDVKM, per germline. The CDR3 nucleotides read TGTACCAGCAGCACCACCCGGGACAGTTCGGCAGAGCAGTACTTC. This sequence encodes CTSSTTRDSSAEQYF.